Below are 31 T cell receptor beta chains sequenced from a single sample in a study of blood T cell repertoires in COVID-19. Sequencing was performed with immunoSEQ multiplex PCR; in TCRdb, only in-frame clones are kept and a portion is missing. Of tens of thousands of clones listed, roughly 82% are singletons. Sequenced sample: peripheral blood. Receptors were obtained from a woman aged 55 to 70 with acute or convalescent COVID-19.

This chain uses TRBV29-1 with TRBJ2-7, with D possibly TRBD2 on 6 matching bases. Germline CDR1 reads SQVTM; CDR2 reads ANQGSEA. V shed 3 bases and J shed 3 bases, with 9 bases lying between them. There are 12 residues in the CDR3. The CDR3 DNA reads TGCAGCGTTGAGCTGGGAGGCTACGAGCAGTACTTC. Residues: CSVELGGYEQYF.

This clone was counted only a few times. The chain joins TRBV2 to TRBJ1-1; 7 bases are a match to TRBD1. The germline gives CDR1 SNHLY, CDR2 FYNNEI. The CDR3 runs to 13 residues. The trim removed 6 bases at V and 1 base at J, leaving 2 bases unmatched. The CDR3, as DNA: TGTGCCAGCAGCCAGGGGGAGAACACTGAAGCTTTCTTT. Amino acid sequence: CASSQGENTEAFF.

The rearrangement uses TRBV2 and TRBJ2-7, with 7 nucleotides matching TRBD1. The CDR3 is 13 amino acids. V was pared by 5 bases and J by 6 bases, with 7 bases of the junction left unmatched. CDR1 is SNHLY, CDR2 FYNNEI, per germline. The CDR3 region is CASSTGTAAEQYF. As DNA, the CDR3 is TGTGCCAGCAGTACCGGGACAGCGGCCGAGCAGTACTTC.

The chain uses TRBV5-5 and TRBJ1-3; D gene unclear. Trimming cost V 6 bases and J 6 bases, with 16 bases left between them. This CDR3 region has 14 residues. Germline V gene sequence: CDR1 SGHKS, CDR2 YYEKEE (reference sequence). DNA of the CDR3: TGTGCCAGCAACCCTCAAGCTTTCGCAAACACCATATATTTT. Its translation is CASNPQAFANTIYF. Supplemented by reference TRBV5-5 and TRBJ1-3, the full variable domain reads DAGVTQSPTHLIKTRGQQVTLRCSPISGHKSVSWYQQVLGQGPQFIFQYYEKEERGRGNFPDRFSARQFPNYSSELNVNALLLGDSALYLCASNPQAFANTIYFGEGSWLTVV.

This clone has a handful of counts. This chain uses TRBV24-1 with TRBJ2-1; TRBD1 is a possible D gene (6 bases). Germline CDR1 and CDR2: KGHDR and SFDVKD. V lost 2 bases to trimming and J lost 6 bases, with 10 bases between them. CDR3 length equals 14 residues. The CDR3 nucleotides are TGTGCCACCAGTGATTACAGACAGGTCAATGAGCAGTTCTTC. Translated: CATSDYRQVNEQFF.

This chain uses TRBV19 with TRBJ1-5, with D possibly being TRBD1 (6 bases). This CDR3 spans 15 amino acids. From germline, CDR1 is LNHDA and CDR2 SQIVND (reference sequence). The V and J ends lost 5 bases and 3 bases respectively, with 14 bases between them. CDR3 nucleotides: TGTGCCAGTAGTCTCCGGGACACGTTCAATCAGCCCCAGCATTTT. Its protein product is CASSLRDTFNQPQHF.

This chain uses TRBV28 with TRBJ2-7, with 13 bases identical to TRBD2. The trim removed 6 bases at V and 4 bases at J, leaving 9 bases unmatched. This CDR3 is 16 amino acids long. In germline, CDR1 is MDHEN, CDR2 SYDVKM. The CDR3 here is CASSLTKLAGGYEQYF. The CDR3 DNA follows: TGTGCCAGCAGCTTGACTAAACTAGCGGGAGGGTACGAGCAGTACTTC.

This clone was picked up one time. This chain connects TRBV10-1 to TRBJ2-1; TRBD1 matches at 7 bases. V gave up 6 bases and J gave up 9 bases; unmatched junction bases: 8. The CDR3 is made up of 13 amino acids. Per germline, CDR1 WNHNN and CDR2 SYGVQD (reference sequence). The CDR3 region is CASRRGQASEQFF. In nucleotides, the CDR3 is TGCGCCAGCAGACGAGGACAGGCCAGTGAGCAGTTCTTC.

The rearrangement uses TRBV28 and TRBJ1-1; D is perhaps TRBD1 (5 bases). Trimming pared 4 bases from V and 1 base from J, leaving 10 bases between. Germline values: CDR1 MDHEN, CDR2 SYDVKM. The CDR3 consists of 14 residues. The CDR3, as DNA: TGTGCCAGCAGTTCGACAGCGAAGAACACTGAAGCTTTCTTT. As protein: CASSSTAKNTEAFF.

This chain links TRBV29-1 with TRBJ2-1; 14 positions match TRBD2. J was trimmed by 8 bases and V by 4 bases; bases with no gene match: 10. Germline V CDR1 and CDR2: SQVTM, ANQGSEA. The CDR3 is 16 amino acids. Here the CDR3 reads CSVGRGLAGEGYEQFF. DNA of the CDR3: TGCAGCGTTGGAAGGGGACTAGCGGGAGAGGGATATGAGCAGTTCTTC.

Remarks on this clone: A junction boundary mismatches the germline segment, possibly from a read error. The V gene is TRBV7-7, the J gene TRBJ2-2; 9 nucleotides match TRBD1. This CDR3 is 15 amino acids long. Germline-derived CDR1 and CDR2 are SSHAT and FNYEAQ (reference sequence). The CDR3 region is CASSPGTGSTGELFF. The DNA of the CDR3 is TGTGCTAGCAGCCCCGGGACAGGGTCGACCGGGGAGCTGTTTTTT. The full variable domain, its missing parts supplied by reference TRBV7-7 and TRBJ2-2, is GAGVSQSPRYKVTKRGQDVTLRCDPISSHATLYWYQQALGQGPEFLTYFNYEAQPDKSGLPSDRFSAERPEGSISTLTIQRTEQRDSAMYRCASSPGTGSTGELFFGEGSRLTVL.

The chain carries TRBV12-3 or TRBV12-4 and TRBJ2-7, with D unclear. The V end was cut by 4 bases, the J end by 5 bases, with 12 bases between. The CDR3 is 13 amino acids. The CDR3 region is CASSSSSRNEQYF. In DNA, the CDR3 is TGTGCCAGCAGTTCTAGTTCTCGCAACGAGCAGTACTTC.

The chain carries TRBV7-2 and TRBJ1-6; possibly TRBD1 for D (6 bases). The germline V gene has CDR1 SGHTA and CDR2 FQGNSA. V lost 4 bases, J lost 7 bases, and 17 bases lay in between. The CDR3 totals 16 residues. The CDR3 nucleotides are TGTGCCAGCAGCTCGGAAGGGGACACGAGGAATTCACCCCTCCACTTT. Encoded protein: CASSSEGDTRNSPLHF. Complete variable domain (other parts from reference TRBV7-2 and TRBJ1-6): GAGVSQSPSNKVTEKGKDVELRCDPISGHTALYWYRQSLGQGLEFLIYFQGNSAPDKSGLPSDRFSAERTGGSVSTLTIQRTQQEDSAVYLCASSSEGDTRNSPLHFGNGTRLTVT.

The J gene is TRBJ1-6, the V gene TRBV3-1 (or the pseudogene TRBV3-2), with 7 bases lining up with TRBD1. Per germline, CDR1 LGHDT and CDR2 YNNKEL (reference sequence). This CDR3 spans 15 amino acids. Trimming cost V 10 bases and J 4 bases; bases outside gene matches: 10. The CDR3 region is CATQRGTAYNSPLHF. The CDR3 DNA reads TGTGCCACCCAGCGAGGGACAGCATATAATTCACCCCTCCACTTT.

This rearrangement joins TRBV5-1 to TRBJ1-1; the D is unclear. Trimming cost V 1 base and J 1 base, with 11 bases left between them. Germline CDR1 reads SGHRS; CDR2 reads YFSETQ. The CDR3 is made up of 15 amino acids. CDR3: CASSLLSVENTEAFF. The CDR3 coding sequence is TGCGCCAGCAGCTTGTTAAGCGTCGAGAACACTGAAGCTTTCTTT.

This chain uses TRBV5-4 with TRBJ2-7; D perhaps matches TRBD2 (6 bases). The CDR3 extends over 14 amino acids. Germline-derived CDR1 and CDR2 are SGHNT and YYREEE (reference sequence). The V and J ends lost 1 base and 1 base respectively, with 9 bases between them. CDR3 bases: TGTGCCAGCAGCTTGAGCGGGTCATCCTACGAGCAGTACTTC. Protein product: CASSLSGSSYEQYF.

V usage is TRBV5-6 and J usage is TRBJ2-1; D gene ambiguous. The CDR3 is made up of 11 amino acids. V lost 4 bases to trimming and J lost 8 bases, with 7 bases between them. The germline V gene has CDR1 SGHDT and CDR2 YYEEEE. CDR3 sequence reads: CASSVRDEQFF. The CDR3 DNA follows: TGTGCCAGCAGCGTGCGCGATGAGCAGTTCTTC.

The chain recombines TRBV5-6 with TRBJ1-4, with a tentative D call TRBD1 (5 bases). Trimming took off 5 bases at V and 8 bases at J, with 22 bases between the two ends. Germline CDR1 and CDR2: SGHDT and YYEEEE. CDR3 length: 16 residues. The CDR3 reads CASRRRSSTVREKLFF. In DNA, the CDR3 is TGTGCCAGCAGGAGGAGAAGTTCGACAGTACGGGAAAAACTGTTTTTT. Looking up the rest from reference TRBV5-6 and TRBJ1-4 gives the full variable domain: DAGVTQSPTHLIKTRGQQVTLRCSPKSGHDTVSWYQQALGQGPQFIFQYYEEEERQRGNFPDRFSGHQFPNYSSELNVNALLLGDSALYLCASRRRSSTVREKLFFGSGTQLSVL.

This clone has just one count. At one of its ends the junction is not consistent with the germline gene, which may arise from a read error. The gene calls are TRBV7-7 and TRBJ2-1; 9 bases map to TRBD1. The CDR3 length is 15 residues. CDR1 and CDR2 from the germline V gene are SSHAT and FNYEAQ (reference sequence). The CDR3 DNA is TGTGCTAGCAGCTTAGGGACAGGGAGCCACAATGAGCAGTTCTTC. Its protein product is CASSLGTGSHNEQFF.

V is TRBV18 and J is TRBJ1-1; 9 bases match TRBD1. Germline loops: CDR1 KGHSH, CDR2 LQKENI. The CDR3 extends over 16 amino acids. The V and J ends lost 5 bases and 4 bases, in that order; junction bases with no gene match: 11. As DNA, the CDR3 is TGTGCCAGCTCATCCAAGAGGGACAGGGCCGCCACTGAAGCTTTCTTT. Encoded protein: CASSSKRDRAATEAFF.

V usage is TRBV15 and J usage is TRBJ2-3; 9 bases align to TRBD2. From germline, CDR1 is LNHNV and CDR2 YYDKDF (reference sequence). The junction had 13 bases not matched to a gene; V was cut back by 5 bases and J by 1 base. The CDR3 loop spans 18 amino acids. CDR3 coding DNA: TGTGCCACCAGCCGACGGCGGGAGGGCCGTTCGGGCACAGATACGCAGTATTTT. Translated, it gives CATSRRREGRSGTDTQYF.

This clone has just one count. This chain connects TRBV30 to TRBJ2-1, with 7 bases aligning to TRBD1. This CDR3 spans 14 amino acids. The J segment lost 4 bases and the V segment lost 2 bases, leaving 5 bases of the junction unmatched. Germline V CDR1 and CDR2: GTSNPN, SVGIG (reference sequence). In nucleotides, the CDR3 is TGTGCCTGGAGTAAGGGGGCCGGGTACAATGAGCAGTTCTTC. Its protein product is CAWSKGAGYNEQFF.

The V and J genes are TRBV18 and TRBJ2-7; a weak D match, TRBD2 (6 bases). The CDR3 spans 16 residues. V lost 4 bases and J 1 base, leaving 17 bases between the germline ends. From germline, CDR1 is KGHSH and CDR2 LQKENI. The CDR3 DNA follows: TGTGCCAGCTCACAGGAGAGCGGGTGGGGTTCCTACGAGCAGTACTTC. Translated, it gives CASSQESGWGSYEQYF. Full variable domain (outside the CDR3, taken from reference TRBV18 and TRBJ2-7): NAGVMQNPRHLVRRRGQEARLRCSPMKGHSHVYWYRQLPEEGLKFMVYLQKENIIDESGMPKERFSAEFPKEGPSILRIQQVVRGDSAAYFCASSQESGWGSYEQYFGPGTRLTVT.

CDR3: CASSTPRVGVSTGELFF. As DNA, the CDR3 is TGTGCCAGCTCAACCCCTCGGGTAGGGGTCAGCACCGGGGAGCTGTTTTTT. The V and J genes are TRBV18 and TRBJ2-2; D may be TRBD1 (5 bases). The CDR3 has 17 amino acids. V shed 5 bases and J shed 4 bases, with 20 bases lying between them. The germline CDR1 and CDR2 sequences are KGHSH and LQKENI.

The J gene is TRBJ1-2, the V gene TRBV7-9, with TRBD1 identical over 7 bases. The CDR3 contains 15 residues. The germline V gene encodes CDR1 SEHNR and CDR2 FQNEAQ (reference sequence). Trimming took 2 bases from V and 2 from J; bases not matched to a gene: 5. CDR3 region: CASSLTGTENYGYTF. The DNA of the CDR3 is TGTGCCAGCAGCTTAACCGGGACAGAGAACTATGGCTACACCTTC.

This clone came up once. The CDR3 nucleotides read TGTGCCAGCAGCCAGGGCCTGGGTGAGCAGTACTTC. Translated: CASSQGLGEQYF. The V and J genes are TRBV3-1 (or the pseudogene TRBV3-2) and TRBJ2-7; D is unclear. This CDR3 is built from 12 residues. Trimming removed 3 bases from V and 7 bases from J, with 10 bases in between. Germline CDR1 and CDR2: LGHDT and YNNKEL (reference sequence).

The rearrangement uses TRBV11-2 and TRBJ2-3, with no clear D. Germline V CDR1 and CDR2: SGHAT, FQNNGV. The V end lost 1 base, the J end lost 8 bases, and 4 bases lay between the germline ends. The CDR3 totals 11 residues. In DNA, the CDR3 is TGTGCCAGCAGCTTAGTCGGTACGCAGTATTTT. This codes for CASSLVGTQYF.

The V call is TRBV5-1, the J call TRBJ1-4; a weak D match, TRBD1 (5 bases). Per the germline V gene, CDR1 is SGHRS and CDR2 is YFSETQ. The CDR3 sequence is 14 residues long. The ends were cut back, 0 bases at V and 8 bases at J, with 11 bases in the middle. CDR3 sequence reads: CASSLGQGNEKLFF. CDR3 coding DNA: TGCGCCAGCAGCTTGGGGCAGGGTAACGAAAAACTGTTTTTT.

V is TRBV30 and J is TRBJ1-2; tentative D call: TRBD1 (6 bases). Trimming removed 2 bases from V and 2 bases from J, with 12 bases in between. The germline gives CDR1 GTSNPN, CDR2 SVGIG (reference sequence). This CDR3 is 14 amino acids long. The CDR3 DNA is TGTGCCTGGAGTCAGACAGGTCCCAACTATGGCTACACCTTC. It specifies CAWSQTGPNYGYTF.

Of note for this clone: This may arise from a read error, as a much more abundant clone is one base away. This specimen includes other DNA sequences encoding the same CDR3. The chain recombines TRBV7-9 with TRBJ2-1; D is possibly TRBD1 (6 bases). The V and J ends lost 5 bases and 6 bases respectively, with 23 bases between them. CDR1 is SEHNR, CDR2 FQNEAQ, per germline (reference sequence). This CDR3 has 17 amino acids. This CDR3 is CASSSKRLAGASNEQFF. As DNA, the CDR3 is TGTGCCAGCAGCAGTAAGAGGCTAGCAGGGGCTTCCAATGAGCAGTTCTTC.

This clone was seen a handful of times. The chain combines TRBV19 with TRBJ2-2; TRBD1 matches 8 bases. Germline CDR1 and CDR2: LNHDA and SQIVND (reference sequence). Trimming cost V 7 bases and J 1 base; bases outside gene matches: 2. This CDR3 spans 14 amino acids. The DNA of the CDR3 is TGTGCCAGTATCGGGACAGGGAACACCGGGGAGCTGTTTTTT. Protein sequence: CASIGTGNTGELFF.